This paragraph covers one T cell receptor (beta chain) sequence. The data are from a study of blood T cell repertoires in COVID-19. The wider study: Nucleic acid was either cDNA or gDNA, and it came from T cells, B-cell-depleted T cells, or PBMCs.

The V and J ends lost 3 bases and 5 bases, in that order; junction bases with no gene match: 4. There are 14 residues in the CDR3. Germline V gene lookup returns CDR1 MGHRA and CDR2 YSYEKL. The cohort comprised adults aged roughly 18 to 90 years residing in about 25 US areas. Participants were placed into cohorts based on the clinical history they reported. Two negative PCRs, clearance, or symptom resolution characterized the recovered Cohort 3 donors. Repertoires were generated with immunoSEQ multiplex PCR, while TCRdb's copy carries only in-frame clones and drops some. The data show 400,000 to 450,000 clones, roughly 87% seen once.

The V gene is TRBV4-1, the J gene TRBJ2-1; 7 bases line up with TRBD1. The receptor was derived from a man aged 18 to 29 who had recovered from COVID-19. The source material was PBMCs or T cells enriched from blood (not recorded which). The CDR3 here is CASSQEGGHNEQFF. The CDR3 DNA follows: TGCGCCAGCAGCCAGGAAGGGGGCCACAATGAGCAGTTCTTC.